The TCR beta chain described here comes from a study of metastatic and nonmetastatic thyroid tumors. Study-level background: Patients with malignant and benign thyroid disease provided blood and tumor or nodule tissue, whose repertoires were compared.

TCRdb re-analyzed the PCR reads through MiXCR. Here the sample spans roughly 81,000 clones, around 9.2% being singletons. V lost 0 bases to trimming and J lost 10 bases, with 10 bases between them. CDR1 is MNHEY and CDR2 is SVGAGI in the germline V gene. The CDR3 runs 14 residues. Every patient underwent thyroid surgery untreated. This clone was recorded many times. This chain connects TRBV6-5 to TRBJ1-6; D not certain. The source of this sequence is a female donor with papillary thyroid cancer or a benign thyroid nodule (not recorded which). Some clones in this sample may be carry-over from other donors' samples. The sample consisted of blood. CDR3 loop: CASSYSGGVSPLHF. The CDR3 region has the DNA TGTGCCAGCAGTTACTCGGGCGGGGTGTCACCCCTCCACTTT.